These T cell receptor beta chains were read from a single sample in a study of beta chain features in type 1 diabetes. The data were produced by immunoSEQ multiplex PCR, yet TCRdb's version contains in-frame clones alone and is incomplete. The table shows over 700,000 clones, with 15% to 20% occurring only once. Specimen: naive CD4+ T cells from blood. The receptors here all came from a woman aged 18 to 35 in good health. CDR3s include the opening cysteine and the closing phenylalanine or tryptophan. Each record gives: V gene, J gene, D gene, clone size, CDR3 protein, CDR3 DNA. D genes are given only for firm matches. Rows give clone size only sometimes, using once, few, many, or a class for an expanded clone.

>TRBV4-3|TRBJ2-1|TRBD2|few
CASSPALAGGNEQFF
TGCGCCAGCAGCCCTGCTCTAGCGGGGGGTAATGAGCAGTTCTTC
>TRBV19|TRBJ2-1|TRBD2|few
CASSIDVGGSYNEQFF
TGTGCCAGTAGTATAGATGTTGGCGGGAGCTACAATGAGCAGTTCTTC
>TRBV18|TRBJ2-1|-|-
CASSPPVGTSSYNEQFF
TGTGCCAGCTCACCACCGGTAGGCACCAGCTCCTACAATGAGCAGTTCTTC
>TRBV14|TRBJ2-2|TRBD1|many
CASSQMGQTNTGELFF
TGTGCCAGCAGCCAGATGGGACAGACGAACACCGGGGAGCTGTTTTTT
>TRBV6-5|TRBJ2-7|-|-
CASSTVGSGTYEQYF
TGTGCCAGCAGCACCGTAGGTAGCGGAACCTACGAGCAGTACTTC
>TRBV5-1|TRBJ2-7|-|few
CASSFYEQYF
TGCGCCAGCAGCTTCTACGAGCAGTACTTC
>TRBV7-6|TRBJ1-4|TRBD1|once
CASRQGSDEKLFF
TGTGCCAGCAGACAGGGGTCGGATGAAAAACTGTTTTTT
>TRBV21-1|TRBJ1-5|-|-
CASTTDGRVGNQPQHF
TGTGCCAGCACTACGGATGGTAGGGTTGGCAATCAGCCCCAGCATTTT
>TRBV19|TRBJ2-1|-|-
CASSMGGLSYNEQFF
TGTGCCAGTAGTATGGGCGGTCTCTCCTACAATGAGCAGTTCTTC
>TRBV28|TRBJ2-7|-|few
CASGGPYEQYF
TGTGCCAGCGGGGGTCCCTACGAGCAGTACTTC
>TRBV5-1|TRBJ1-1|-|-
CASRAGTANTEAFF
TGCGCCAGCAGGGCCGGGACGGCGAACACTGAAGCTTTCTTT
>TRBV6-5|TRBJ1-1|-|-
CASSYSGLPRKAFF
TGTGCCAGCAGTTACTCAGGTCTCCCGAGGAAAGCTTTCTTT
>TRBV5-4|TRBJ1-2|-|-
CASNIDGQNYGYTF
TGTGCCAGCAACATAGATGGACAGAACTATGGCTACACCTTC
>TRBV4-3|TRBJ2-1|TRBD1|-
CASSQLTGGLNEQFF
TGCGCCAGCAGCCAACTGACAGGGGGCCTGAATGAGCAGTTCTTC
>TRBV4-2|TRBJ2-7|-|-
CASSQIAGQVTYEQYF
TGTGCCAGCAGCCAAATAGCGGGACAGGTTACCTACGAGCAGTACTTC
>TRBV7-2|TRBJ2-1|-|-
CASSRRRAGSNEQFF
TGTGCCAGCAGCCGTAGGCGGGCCGGCTCCAATGAGCAGTTCTTC
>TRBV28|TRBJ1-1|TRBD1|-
CASKNRDRGTEAFF
TGTGCCAGCAAGAACCGGGACAGGGGGACTGAAGCTTTCTTT
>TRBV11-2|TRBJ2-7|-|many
CATNRDWPYEQYF
TGTGCCACCAACCGGGACTGGCCCTACGAGCAGTACTTC
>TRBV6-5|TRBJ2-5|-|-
CASSYTTGRWETQYF
TGTGCCAGCAGTTACACGACGGGACGATGGGAGACCCAGTACTTC
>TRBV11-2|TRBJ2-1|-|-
CASSPITSYNEQFF
TGTGCCAGCAGCCCCATAACTAGCTACAATGAGCAGTTCTTC
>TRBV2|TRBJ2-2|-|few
CASNRDTGELFF
TGTGCCAGCAACAGGGACACCGGGGAGCTGTTTTTT
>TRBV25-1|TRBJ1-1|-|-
CASSPQRLWIITEAFF
TGTGCCAGCAGTCCCCAAAGGCTGTGGATTATCACTGAAGCTTTCTTT
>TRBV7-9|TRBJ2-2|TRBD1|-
CASSLTGGAAGELFF
TGTGCCAGCAGCTTAACAGGGGGCGCGGCCGGGGAGCTGTTTTTT
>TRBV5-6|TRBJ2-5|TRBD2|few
CASSLGRLAGVETQYF
TGTGCCAGCAGCCTGGGTCGTCTAGCGGGAGTCGAGACCCAGTACTTC
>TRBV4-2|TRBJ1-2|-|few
CASSQDFSEYGYTF
TGTGCCAGCAGCCAAGATTTTTCGGAGTATGGCTACACCTTC
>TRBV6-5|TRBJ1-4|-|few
CASSYGIPGKLFF
TGTGCCAGCAGTTACGGGATTCCGGGGAAACTGTTTTTT
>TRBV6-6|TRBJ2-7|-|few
CASSSLVWSSYEQYF
TGTGCCAGCAGTTCGTTAGTCTGGAGCTCCTACGAGCAGTACTTC
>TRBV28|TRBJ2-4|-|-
CASVKPGINIQYF
TGTGCCAGCGTCAAACCGGGGATAAACATTCAGTACTTC
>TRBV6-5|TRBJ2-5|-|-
CASSYHLRAASQTQYF
TGTGCCAGCAGTTACCACCTCCGGGCAGCTTCACAGACCCAGTACTTC
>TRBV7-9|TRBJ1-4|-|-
CASRRNRVANEKLFF
TGTGCCAGCAGACGTAACAGGGTGGCTAATGAAAAACTGTTTTTT
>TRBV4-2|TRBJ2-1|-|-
CASSGRSSYNEQFF
TGTGCCAGCAGCGGGAGAAGCTCCTACAATGAGCAGTTCTTC
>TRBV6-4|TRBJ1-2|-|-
CASSDSSGTVSSGYTF
TGTGCCAGCAGTGACTCAAGCGGTACAGTTTCTTCTGGCTACACCTTC
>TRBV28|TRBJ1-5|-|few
CASSFGDRSYQPQHF
TGTGCCAGCAGTTTTGGCGACAGATCCTATCAGCCCCAGCATTTT
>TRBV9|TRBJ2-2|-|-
CASSPRVGELFF
TGTGCCAGCAGCCCCAGGGTCGGGGAGCTGTTTTTT
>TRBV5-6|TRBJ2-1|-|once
CASSLDLGTGYNEQFF
TGTGCCAGCAGCTTGGACCTTGGGACCGGATACAATGAGCAGTTCTTC
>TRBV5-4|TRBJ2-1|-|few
CASSLDSSVYNEQFF
TGTGCCAGCAGCTTGGATTCTAGCGTTTACAATGAGCAGTTCTTC
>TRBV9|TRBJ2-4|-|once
CASSVSGAGGNIQYF
TGTGCCAGCAGCGTTTCAGGGGCGGGCGGTAACATTCAGTACTTC
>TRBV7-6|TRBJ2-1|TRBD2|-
CASSLLGGGRHNEQFF
TGTGCCAGCAGCTTACTGGGTGGCGGGAGGCACAATGAGCAGTTCTTC
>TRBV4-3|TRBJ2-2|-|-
CASSQGQLGSGELFF
TGCGCCAGCAGCCAAGGTCAGCTAGGGTCCGGGGAGCTGTTTTTT
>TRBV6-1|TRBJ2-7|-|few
CASRPDLIYEQYF
TGTGCCAGCAGACCAGACCTAATCTACGAGCAGTACTTC